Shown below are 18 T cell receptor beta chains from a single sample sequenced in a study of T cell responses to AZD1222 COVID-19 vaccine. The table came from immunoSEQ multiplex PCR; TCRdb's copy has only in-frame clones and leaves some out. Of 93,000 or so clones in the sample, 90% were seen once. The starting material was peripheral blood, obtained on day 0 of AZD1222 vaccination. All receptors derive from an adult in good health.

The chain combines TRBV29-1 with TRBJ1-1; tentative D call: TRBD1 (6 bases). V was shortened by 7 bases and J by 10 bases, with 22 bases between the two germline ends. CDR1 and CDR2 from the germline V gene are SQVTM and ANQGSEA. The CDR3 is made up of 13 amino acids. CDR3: CSASTGISMGAFF. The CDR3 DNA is TGCAGCGCCAGTACAGGGATCTCCATGGGAGCTTTCTTT. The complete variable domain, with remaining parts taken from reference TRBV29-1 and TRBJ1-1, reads SAVISQKPSRDICQRGTSLTIQCQVDSQVTMMFWYRQQPGQSLTLIATANQGSEATYESGFVIDKFPISRPNLTFSTLTVSNMSPEDSSIYLCSASTGISMGAFFGQGTRLTVV.

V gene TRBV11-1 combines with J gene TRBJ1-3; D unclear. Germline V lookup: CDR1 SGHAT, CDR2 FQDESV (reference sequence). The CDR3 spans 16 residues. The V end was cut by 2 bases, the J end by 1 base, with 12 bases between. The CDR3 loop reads CASSLPPDRSGNTIYF. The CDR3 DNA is TGTGCCAGCAGCTTACCACCGGACCGTTCTGGAAACACCATATATTTT.

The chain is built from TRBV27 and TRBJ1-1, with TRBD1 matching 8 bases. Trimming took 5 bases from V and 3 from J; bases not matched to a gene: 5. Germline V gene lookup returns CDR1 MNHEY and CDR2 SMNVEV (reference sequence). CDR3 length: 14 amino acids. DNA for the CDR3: TGTGCCAGCAGTATACAGGGGGGGGACACTGAAGCTTTCTTT. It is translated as CASSIQGGDTEAFF.

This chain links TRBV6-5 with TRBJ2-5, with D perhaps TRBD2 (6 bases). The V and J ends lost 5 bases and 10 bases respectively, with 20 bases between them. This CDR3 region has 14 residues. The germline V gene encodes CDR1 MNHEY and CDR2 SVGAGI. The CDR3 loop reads CASSPGLQLGGQYF. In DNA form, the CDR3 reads TGTGCCAGCAGTCCGGGACTCCAACTCGGGGGCCAGTACTTC.

The CDR3 loop reads CASSPLGTEAFF. DNA for the CDR3: TGTGCCAGCAGTCCTCTCGGGACTGAAGCTTTCTTT. The J gene is TRBJ1-1, the V gene TRBV28, with D uncertain. Germline loops: CDR1 MDHEN, CDR2 SYDVKM. The germline V and J ends were trimmed by 5 bases and 5 bases, with 9 bases remaining between them. The CDR3 consists of 12 residues.

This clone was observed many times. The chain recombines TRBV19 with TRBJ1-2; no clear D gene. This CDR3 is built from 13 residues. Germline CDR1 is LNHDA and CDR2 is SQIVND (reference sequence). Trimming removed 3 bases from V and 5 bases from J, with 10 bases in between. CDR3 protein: CASSMASIYGYTF. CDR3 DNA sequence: TGTGCCAGTAGTATGGCCAGCATATATGGCTACACCTTC.

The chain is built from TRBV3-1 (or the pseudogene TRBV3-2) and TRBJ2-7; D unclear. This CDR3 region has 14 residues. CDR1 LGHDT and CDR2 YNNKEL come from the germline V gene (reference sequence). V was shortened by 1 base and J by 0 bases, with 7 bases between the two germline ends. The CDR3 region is CASSQGIHSYEQYF. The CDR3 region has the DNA TGTGCCAGCAGCCAAGGGATTCACTCCTACGAGCAGTACTTC.

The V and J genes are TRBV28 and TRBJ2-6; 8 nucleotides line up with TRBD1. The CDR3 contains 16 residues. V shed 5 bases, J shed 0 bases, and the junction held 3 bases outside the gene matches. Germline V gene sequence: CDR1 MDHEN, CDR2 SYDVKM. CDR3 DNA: TGTGCCAGCAGTGGACAGGGAATCTCTGGGGCCAACGTCCTGACTTTC. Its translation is CASSGQGISGANVLTF. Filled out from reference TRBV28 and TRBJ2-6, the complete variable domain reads DVKVTQSSRYLVKRTGEKVFLECVQDMDHENMFWYRQDPGLGLRLIYFSYDVKMKEKGDIPEGYSVSREKKERFSLILESASTNQTSMYLCASSGQGISGANVLTFGAGSRLTVL.

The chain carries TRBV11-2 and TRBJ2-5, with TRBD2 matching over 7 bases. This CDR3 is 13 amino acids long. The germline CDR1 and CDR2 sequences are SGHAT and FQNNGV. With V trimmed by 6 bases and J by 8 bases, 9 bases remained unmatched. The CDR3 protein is CASRPTSRTTQYF. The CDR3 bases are TGTGCCAGCAGACCGACTAGCCGAACTACCCAGTACTTC.

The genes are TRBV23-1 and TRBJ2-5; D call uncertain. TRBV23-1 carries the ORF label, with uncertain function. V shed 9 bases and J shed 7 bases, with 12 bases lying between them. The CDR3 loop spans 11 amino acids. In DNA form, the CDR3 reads TGCGCCAGTGGTCCCTTGGGGACCCAGTACTTC. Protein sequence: CASGPLGTQYF.

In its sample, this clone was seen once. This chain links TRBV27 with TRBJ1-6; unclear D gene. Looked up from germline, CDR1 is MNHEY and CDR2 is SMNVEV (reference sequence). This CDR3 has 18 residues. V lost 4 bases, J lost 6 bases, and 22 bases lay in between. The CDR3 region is CASSSRMREKISNSPLHF. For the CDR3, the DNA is TGTGCCAGCAGTTCTCGAATGAGGGAAAAGATAAGTAATTCACCCCTCCACTTT.

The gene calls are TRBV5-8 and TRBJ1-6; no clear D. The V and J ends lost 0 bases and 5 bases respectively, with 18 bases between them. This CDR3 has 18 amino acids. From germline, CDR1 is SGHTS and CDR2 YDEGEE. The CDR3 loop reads CASSLASGFRRDNSPLHF. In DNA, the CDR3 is TGTGCCAGCAGCTTGGCCTCGGGCTTCCGGAGGGATAATTCACCCCTCCACTTT. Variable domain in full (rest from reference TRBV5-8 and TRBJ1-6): EAGVTQSPTHLIKTRGQQATLRCSPISGHTSVYWYQQALGLGLQFLLWYDEGEERNRGNFPPRFSGRQFPNYSSELNVNALELEDSALYLCASSLASGFRRDNSPLHFGNGTRLTVT.

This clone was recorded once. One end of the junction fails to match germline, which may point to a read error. The CDR3 DNA sequence: TGTGCCAGCAGGGAAGGGGCCGGGGAGACCCAGTACTTC. Residues: CASREGAGETQYF. V usage is TRBV2 and J usage is TRBJ2-5, with a tentative D call TRBD1 (5 bases). Germline CDR1 reads SNHLY; CDR2 reads FYNNEI. The CDR3 totals 13 residues.

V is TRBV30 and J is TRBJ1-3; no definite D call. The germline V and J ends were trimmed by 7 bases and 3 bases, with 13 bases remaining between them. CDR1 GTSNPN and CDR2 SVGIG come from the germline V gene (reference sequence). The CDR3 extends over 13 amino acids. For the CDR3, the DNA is TGTGCCTCGATAGCCGGCCTTGGAAACACCATATATTTT. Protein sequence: CASIAGLGNTIYF.

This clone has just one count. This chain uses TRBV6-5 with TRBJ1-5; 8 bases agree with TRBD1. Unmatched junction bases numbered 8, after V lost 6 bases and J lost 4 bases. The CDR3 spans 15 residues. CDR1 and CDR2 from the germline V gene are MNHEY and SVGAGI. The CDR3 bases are TGTGCCAGCAGCCGACAGGGGTCCCTTAATCAGCCCCAGCATTTT. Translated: CASSRQGSLNQPQHF.

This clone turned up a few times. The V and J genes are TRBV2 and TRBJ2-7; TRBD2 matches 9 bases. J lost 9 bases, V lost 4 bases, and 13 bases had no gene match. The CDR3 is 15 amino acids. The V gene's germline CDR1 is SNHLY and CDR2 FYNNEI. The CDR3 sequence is CASSGSGGFAVVQYF. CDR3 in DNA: TGTGCCAGCAGTGGAAGCGGGGGGTTTGCTGTGGTGCAGTACTTC.

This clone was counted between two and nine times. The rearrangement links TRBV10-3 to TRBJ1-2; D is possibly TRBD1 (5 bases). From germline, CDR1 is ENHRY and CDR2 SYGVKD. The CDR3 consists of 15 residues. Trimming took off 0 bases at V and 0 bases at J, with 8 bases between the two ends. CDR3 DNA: TGTGCCATCAGTGAGTCGACAGATACTAACTATGGCTACACCTTC. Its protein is CAISESTDTNYGYTF.

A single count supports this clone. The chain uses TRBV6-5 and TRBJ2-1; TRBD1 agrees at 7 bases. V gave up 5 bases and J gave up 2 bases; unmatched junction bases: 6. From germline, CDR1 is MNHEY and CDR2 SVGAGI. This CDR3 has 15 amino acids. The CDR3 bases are TGTGCCAGCAGTACCGAGGGGGCCCCCTACAATGAGCAGTTCTTC. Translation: CASSTEGAPYNEQFF.